These 24 T cell receptor beta chains were sequenced from one sample in a study of post-analysis software for immune sequencing data. Study-level points and caveats: Patients used about 5 TRBV segments, including TRBV5-6, TRBV5-1 and TRBV20-1, more often than controls.

Built from TCR beta cDNA, the libraries had unique molecular identifiers in them. One entry per CDR3 protein, called by TCRdb with MiXCR from the PCR reads. This sample has hundreds of thousands of distinct CDR3 sequences, with approximately 37% found just once. These TCRs are of unknown antigen specificity. The sequencing sample was made of blood. These receptor sequences come from a girl aged 2-9 years with multiple sclerosis.

There are a few counts of this clonotype. The chain couples TRBV6-2 or TRBV6-3 to TRBJ2-7; no clear D. The J call may be incorrect, as the DNA end agrees better with TRBJ2-5. This CDR3 spans 12 amino acids. Germline assignment: CDR1 MNHEY and CDR2 SVGEGT. The CDR3 bases are TGTGCCAGCAGCTTGTCCGCAGAGACCCAGTACTTC. This sequence encodes CASSLSAETQYF.

The chain links TRBV6-5 to TRBJ1-2; a weak D match, TRBD1 (6 bases). The germline V and J ends were trimmed by 6 bases and 6 bases, with 17 bases remaining between them. Per germline, CDR1 MNHEY and CDR2 SVGAGI. The CDR3 spans 14 residues. The DNA of the CDR3 is TGTGCCAGCAGCCTACTTAACAGGGCCAATGGCTACACCTTC. The encoded protein is CASSLLNRANGYTF.

A few counts support this clonotype. V usage is TRBV7-2 and J usage is TRBJ2-1; 8 positions match TRBD2. This CDR3 is built from 16 residues. The V segment lost 5 bases and the J segment 3 bases; nucleotides outside the gene matches: 9. Germline CDR1 is SGHTA and CDR2 is FQGNSA. CDR3 loop: CASSPTSGHYYNEQFF. In nucleotides, the CDR3 is TGTGCCAGCAGCCCCACTAGCGGCCATTACTACAATGAGCAGTTCTTC.

The rearrangement links TRBV5-1 to TRBJ1-6; the D gene is possibly TRBD1 (6 bases). The germline V and J ends were trimmed by 4 bases and 7 bases, with 12 bases remaining between them. CDR3 length: 14 amino acids. Germline CDR1 reads SGHRS; CDR2 reads YFSETQ. This CDR3 is CASSLGQLNSPLHF. The CDR3 nucleotides read TGCGCCAGCAGCCTAGGACAGCTCAATTCACCCCTCCACTTT.

V usage is TRBV29-1 and J usage is TRBJ2-5; 7 bases map to TRBD1. The J call may be mistaken, given a closer DNA end match to TRBJ2-4. The CDR3 has 12 amino acids. CDR1 is SQVTM, CDR2 ANQGSEA, per germline. The CDR3 sequence: CSVVTGLNIQYF. The CDR3 region has the DNA TGCAGCGTTGTGACAGGGCTTAACATTCAGTACTTC.

The chain joins TRBV2 to TRBJ2-1; D tentatively reads TRBD1 or TRBD2 (5 bases each). V was cut by 7 bases and J by 0 bases, with 7 bases left in between. Germline assignment: CDR1 SNHLY and CDR2 FYNNEI. The CDR3 runs to 13 residues. The CDR3 region is CASKGSSYNEQFF. The CDR3 region has the DNA TGTGCCAGCAAGGGGAGCTCCTACAATGAGCAGTTCTTC.

This clonotype was observed a few times. The chain carries TRBV6-2 or TRBV6-3 and TRBJ2-6; 13 nucleotides match TRBD2. After removal of 2 bases from V and 4 bases from J, the junction contained 8 bases not matched to a gene. CDR1 and CDR2 from the germline V gene are MNHEY and SVGEGT. The CDR3 has 19 residues. The CDR3 spells CASSYPPGLAGTGANVLTF. As DNA, the CDR3 is TGTGCCAGCAGTTACCCCCCGGGACTAGCGGGAACAGGGGCCAACGTCCTGACTTTC.

The chain employs TRBV28 and TRBJ2-1; 9 bases are shared with TRBD2. V gave up 8 bases and J gave up 4 bases; unmatched junction bases: 9. The CDR3 covers 15 residues. Per the germline V gene, CDR1 is MDHEN and CDR2 is SYDVKM. CDR3 in DNA: TGTGCCAGCCTCCCCTTGCGGGGGGGTTACAATGAGCAGTTCTTC. Residues: CASLPLRGGYNEQFF. The entire variable domain, with the rest obtained from reference TRBV28 and TRBJ2-1, is as follows: DVKVTQSSRYLVKRTGEKVFLECVQDMDHENMFWYRQDPGLGLRLIYFSYDVKMKEKGDIPEGYSVSREKKERFSLILESASTNQTSMYLCASLPLRGGYNEQFFGPGTRLTVL.

This chain links TRBV6-5 with TRBJ2-5; no definite D call. The V and J ends lost 8 bases and 1 base respectively, with 14 bases between them. The CDR3 runs to 14 residues. CDR1 MNHEY and CDR2 SVGAGI come from the germline V gene. The CDR3: CASSTSSRQETQYF. The CDR3 DNA reads TGTGCCAGCTCCACCTCTAGTCGCCAAGAGACCCAGTACTTC.

This clonotype was seen more than once but under ten times. V is TRBV4-1 and J is TRBJ1-1; D might be TRBD1 (5 bases). This CDR3 has 15 residues. V gave up 4 bases and J gave up 5 bases, with 17 bases separating them. Germline V lookup: CDR1 MGHRA, CDR2 YSYEKL. Written as DNA, the CDR3 is TGCGCCAGCAGCCCCTCGGGGGTATCAAGGACTGAAGCTTTCTTT. The encoded protein is CASSPSGVSRTEAFF.

This clonotype was picked up a small number of times. The chain uses TRBV29-1 and TRBJ2-1; 7 nucleotides line up with TRBD2. The CDR3 runs to 15 residues. V lost 1 base, J lost 1 base, and 4 bases stayed unmatched. In germline, CDR1 is SQVTM, CDR2 ANQGSEA. The CDR3 DNA follows: TGCAGCGTTGAAGGGGCTAGCGGATCCTACAATGAGCAGTTCTTC. This gives the protein CSVEGASGSYNEQFF.

The chain recombines TRBV10-2 with TRBJ2-3, with 16 bases that match TRBD2. V dropped 2 bases and J dropped 7; count of bases not matched to a gene: 12. Germline loops: CDR1 WSHSY, CDR2 SAAADI. CDR3 size: 19 residues. The CDR3 coding sequence is TGCGCCAGCAGTGAGACCGGGACTAGCGGGGGGGTACCCCCAAATACGCAGTATTTT. Translated, it gives CASSETGTSGGVPPNTQYF.

V is TRBV5-1 and J is TRBJ2-1; 11 bases match TRBD2. The CDR3 runs 18 residues. Germline-derived CDR1 and CDR2 are SGHRS and YFSETQ. Trimming cost V 4 bases and J 0 bases; bases outside gene matches: 9. CDR3 amino acids: CASSPGASGGFSYNEQFF. In DNA form, the CDR3 reads TGCGCCAGCAGCCCGGGGGCTAGCGGGGGGTTCTCCTACAATGAGCAGTTCTTC.

Points on this clonotype: One end of the junction fails to match germline, which may point to a read error. The genes are TRBV7-9 and TRBJ2-3; D possibly matches TRBD1 or TRBD2 (5 bases each). Germline V CDR1 and CDR2: SEHNR, FQNEAQ (reference sequence). The CDR3 has 13 residues. CDR3 loop: CASSAPSTGTQYF. Written as DNA, the CDR3 is TGTGCCAGCTCAGCGCCTAGCACAGGTACGCAGTATTTT.

This sequence joins TRBV27 and TRBJ2-7; D uncertain. V was trimmed by 0 bases and J by 0 bases, leaving 6 bases between them. Germline-derived CDR1 and CDR2 are MNHEY and SMNVEV (reference sequence). The CDR3 contains 14 residues. CDR3 protein: CASSLSLSSYEQYF. The CDR3 region has the DNA TGTGCCAGCAGTTTATCCCTGAGCTCCTACGAGCAGTACTTC.

This clonotype was seen only a few times. The chain recombines TRBV7-9 with TRBJ1-2, with D possibly matching TRBD1 (5 bases). Germline-derived CDR1 and CDR2 are SEHNR and FQNEAQ (reference sequence). CDR3 length: 13 residues. The V end lost 5 bases, the J end lost 5 bases, and 12 bases lay between the germline ends. The CDR3 protein is CASSILTDYGYTF. The CDR3 nucleotides read TGTGCCAGCAGCATACTGACAGATTATGGCTACACCTTC.

The chain has TRBV5-1 and TRBJ1-2; D possibly corresponds to TRBD1 (6 bases). This CDR3 has 14 amino acids. The germline V gene encodes CDR1 SGHRS and CDR2 YFSETQ. Deletions cut 3 bases from V and 4 bases from J, with 13 bases between. CDR3 sequence (DNA): TGCGCCAGCAGCTGGGATGGACAGATCTATGGCTACACCTTC. The encoded protein is CASSWDGQIYGYTF.

This clonotype appeared a few times. This chain uses TRBV20-1 with TRBJ1-2; D is uncertain. The CDR3 length is 16 residues. The germline V gene has CDR1 DFQATT and CDR2 SNEGSKA (reference sequence). The ends were cut back, 2 bases at V and 5 bases at J, with 21 bases in the middle. As DNA, the CDR3 is TGCAGTGCTAGACCTCAAATCGAGGGAGTCTCTTATGGCTACACCTTC. This translates into CSARPQIEGVSYGYTF.

V and J are TRBV20-1 and TRBJ2-7; TRBD1 is a possible D gene (6 bases). The J call may be mistaken, given a closer DNA end match to TRBJ2-5. The CDR3 sequence is 15 residues long. Germline loops: CDR1 DFQATT, CDR2 SNEGSKA (reference sequence). The CDR3 sequence: CSATPTGSVRKTQYF. Here the CDR3 DNA reads TGCAGTGCTACACCGACAGGATCGGTGCGGAAGACCCAGTACTTC.

The chain uses TRBV29-1 and TRBJ2-5, with D tentatively TRBD2 (5 bases). V was clipped by 4 bases and J by 3 bases, with 9 bases between them. The CDR3 contains 12 residues. Germline CDR1 and CDR2: SQVTM and ANQGSEA. This CDR3 reads CSVAVREETQYF. The CDR3 DNA reads as TGCAGCGTTGCGGTGAGGGAAGAGACCCAGTACTTC.

The rearrangement uses TRBV7-9 and TRBJ2-1, with a weak D call TRBD2 (5 bases). There are 13 residues in the CDR3. V gave up 5 bases and J gave up 6 bases, with 11 bases separating them. The germline V gene has CDR1 SEHNR and CDR2 FQNEAQ (reference sequence). CDR3 DNA sequence: TGTGCCAGCAGCCCCGGGGTATTCAATGAGCAGTTCTTC. Translated: CASSPGVFNEQFF.

This CDR3 reads CSAERQEAFF. CDR3 DNA: TGCAGTGCTGAGCGACAGGAAGCTTTCTTT. V is TRBV20-1 and J is TRBJ1-1; D perhaps matches TRBD1 (5 bases). From germline, CDR1 is DFQATT and CDR2 SNEGSKA (reference sequence). The CDR3 totals 10 residues. Trimming took 5 bases from V and 8 from J, leaving 9 bases between them.

This clonotype has just a few counts. V usage is TRBV7-2 and J usage is TRBJ1-1; tentatively, D is TRBD1 (5 bases). This CDR3 spans 18 amino acids. Germline CDR1 and CDR2: SGHTA and FQGNSA. V was clipped by 5 bases and J by 1 base, with 23 bases between them. The CDR3 bases are TGTGCCAGCAGCAGACCCGGGGCTACGAAACAAAAGAACACTGAAGCTTTCTTT. This encodes CASSRPGATKQKNTEAFF.

The chain joins TRBV12-5 to TRBJ1-5; 7 nucleotides align to TRBD1. V was pared by 8 bases and J by 2 bases, with 12 bases of the junction left unmatched. Per the germline V gene, CDR1 is LGHNT and CDR2 is FRNRAP. This CDR3 is built from 16 residues. The CDR3 reads CASFSSDRVGNQPQHF. In DNA, the CDR3 is TGTGCTAGTTTTAGTTCCGACAGGGTAGGCAATCAGCCCCAGCATTTT.